This T cell receptor (beta chain) was recovered during a study of blood T cell repertoires in COVID-19. In the study overall: Specimens from acute and convalescent COVID-19 originated in the United States, Italy and Spain. From T cells, B-cell-depleted T cells, or PBMCs came the material, which was cDNA or gDNA.

This clone was recorded only once. V was trimmed by 6 bases and J by 0 bases, leaving 9 bases between them. CDR3 length: 13 residues. In germline, CDR1 is MNHEY, CDR2 SMNVEV (reference sequence). Authors' data handling: The assay estimated nucleated cells by amplifying reference gene primers. Method: immunoSEQ multiplex PCR; TCRdb's copy keeps in-frame clones and lacks some. That table furnishes V, J and clone size, whereas the DNA furnished D and trimming. The sample shows about 59,000 clones, 81% of them seen only once. This chain uses TRBV27 with TRBJ2-7; perhaps TRBD1 as D (6 bases). This sequence originates from a woman aged 80 or over with active or convalescent COVID-19. Sequenced input: peripheral blood. The CDR3 region is CASRGAPSYEQYF. The CDR3 nucleotides read TGTGCCAGCAGGGGGGCCCCCTCCTACGAGCAGTACTTC.